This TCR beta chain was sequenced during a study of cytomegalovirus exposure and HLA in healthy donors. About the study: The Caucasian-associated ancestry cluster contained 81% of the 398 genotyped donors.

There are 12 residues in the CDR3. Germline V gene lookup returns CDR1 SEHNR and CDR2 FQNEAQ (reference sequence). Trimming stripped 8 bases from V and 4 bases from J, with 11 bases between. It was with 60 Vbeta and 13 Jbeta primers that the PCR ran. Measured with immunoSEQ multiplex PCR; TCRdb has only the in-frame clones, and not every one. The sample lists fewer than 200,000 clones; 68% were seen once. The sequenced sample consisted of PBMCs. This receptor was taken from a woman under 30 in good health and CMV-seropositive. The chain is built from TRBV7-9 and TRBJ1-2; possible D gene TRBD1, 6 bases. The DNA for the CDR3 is TGTGCCAGCCCCAGGGACACCTATGGCTACACCTTC. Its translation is CASPRDTYGYTF.